Shown below are 12 T cell receptor beta chains from a single sample sequenced in a study of blood T cell repertoires in COVID-19. TCRdb's copy holds only in-frame clones and misses some; the assay was immunoSEQ multiplex PCR. The sample has 90,000 to 120,000 clones; roughly 69% are singletons. Input material: peripheral blood. Source of these receptors: a man aged 80 or over with acute or convalescent COVID-19.

The CDR3 sequence: CATQVAGPYNEQFF. CDR3 in DNA: TGTGCCACCCAAGTCGCGGGACCCTACAATGAGCAGTTCTTC. V gene TRBV28 combines with J gene TRBJ2-1; possibly TRBD2 for D (6 bases). Germline assignment: CDR1 MDHEN and CDR2 SYDVKM. V gave up 10 bases and J gave up 2 bases, with 15 bases separating them. The CDR3 runs to 14 residues.

This clone was observed a few times. The chain recombines TRBV15 with TRBJ1-4; D ambiguous. Germline-derived CDR1 and CDR2 are LNHNV and YYDKDF (reference sequence). Trimming stripped 5 bases from V and 8 bases from J, with 12 bases between. The CDR3 has 13 amino acids. Here the CDR3 DNA reads TGTGCCACCAGCTATCGGGTTGGGGAAAAACTGTTTTTT. As protein: CATSYRVGEKLFF.

In DNA, the CDR3 is TGTGCCAGCTCGTCCGGCGGAGACACTGAAGCTTTCTTT. Amino acid sequence: CASSSGGDTEAFF. The chain uses TRBV18 and TRBJ1-1; D is undetermined. The CDR3 has 13 amino acids. The ends were cut back, 6 bases at V and 3 bases at J, with 11 bases in the middle. Germline V lookup: CDR1 KGHSH, CDR2 LQKENI.

The table lists this clone with a few counts. Additional DNA sequences in this sample encode the identical CDR3. V usage is TRBV6-5 and J usage is TRBJ2-3, with 9 bases aligning to TRBD1. V lost 5 bases to trimming and J lost 3 bases; unmatched junction nucleotides: 6. Germline CDR1 and CDR2: MNHEY and SVGAGI. This CDR3 contains 15 residues. The CDR3 protein is CASSPGQGRTDTQYF. As DNA, the CDR3 is TGTGCCAGCAGTCCCGGACAGGGGAGGACAGATACGCAGTATTTT.

This chain uses TRBV7-6 with TRBJ1-5; TRBD1 agrees at 7 bases. Germline trimming cut 6 bases from V and 2 bases from J; bases unmatched to any gene: 4. The germline V gene encodes CDR1 SGHVS and CDR2 FNYEAQ. CDR3 length equals 14 residues. This CDR3 reads CASSAGTGNQPQHF. DNA of the CDR3: TGTGCCAGCAGTGCCGGGACAGGCAATCAGCCCCAGCATTTT.

This rearrangement joins TRBV28 to TRBJ1-2; D is undetermined. Germline CDR1 reads MDHEN; CDR2 reads SYDVKM. With 2 bases removed from V and 1 base from J, the gap between germline ends came to 8 bases. CDR3 length: 14 amino acids. The CDR3 is CASSLGGDNYGYTF. CDR3 coding DNA: TGTGCCAGCAGTTTAGGAGGCGATAACTATGGCTACACCTTC.

This chain's CDR3 is CASSQVSSGPRGKNIQYF. In DNA, the CDR3 is TGTGCCAGCAGCCAAGTGAGTAGCGGGCCGCGGGGCAAAAACATTCAGTACTTC. The chain is built from TRBV3-1 (or the pseudogene TRBV3-2) and TRBJ2-4, with 7 bases that match TRBD2. The CDR3 runs to 18 residues. After removal of 1 base from V and 3 bases from J, the junction contained 12 bases not matched to a gene. Per the germline V gene, CDR1 is LGHDT and CDR2 is YNNKEL (reference sequence).

This chain joins TRBV14 and TRBJ1-6; maybe TRBD1 (6 bases). Looked up from germline, CDR1 is SGHDN and CDR2 is FVKESK. The CDR3 contains 14 residues. V lost 1 base and J 9 bases, leaving 10 bases between the germline ends. The DNA of the CDR3 is TGTGCCAGCAGCCAAGTGACAGGCCTTTCACCCCTCCACTTT. Translation gives CASSQVTGLSPLHF.

The chain couples TRBV3-1 (or the pseudogene TRBV3-2) to TRBJ2-4, with 10 nucleotides matching TRBD2. This CDR3 has 12 residues. V trimming: 4 bases; J trimming: 16 bases; junction bases outside the gene matches: 7. Germline V CDR1 and CDR2: LGHDT, YNNKEL (reference sequence). CDR3 DNA sequence: TGTGCCAGCAGCCTATTAGCGGGAGGCGTATACTTC. Its translation is CASSLLAGGVYF.

The chain is built from TRBV2 and TRBJ1-2; 9 nucleotides align to TRBD1. Trimming at V came to 6 bases and at J to 1 base, leaving 9 bases not matched to a gene. CDR3 length equals 16 residues. Germline assignment: CDR1 SNHLY and CDR2 FYNNEI. The CDR3 coding sequence is TGTGCCAGCAGGACGGGACAGGGACTCATTAACTATGGCTACACCTTC. Its translation: CASRTGQGLINYGYTF.

This chain uses TRBV29-1 with TRBJ2-6, with D perhaps matching TRBD1 (5 bases). The germline CDR1 and CDR2 sequences are SQVTM and ANQGSEA. The CDR3 extends over 14 amino acids. Trimming cost V 6 bases and J 1 base, with 10 bases left between them. The CDR3 nucleotides are TGCAGCGTGATGGCAGGGTCTGGGGCCAACGTCCTGACTTTC. Translating it yields CSVMAGSGANVLTF.

This clone showed up just a few times. The rearrangement links TRBV9 to TRBJ1-6; 9 bases fit TRBD1. V was clipped by 2 bases and J by 9 bases; unmatched bases: 3. There are 14 residues in the CDR3. CDR1 and CDR2 from the germline V gene are SGDLS and YYNGEE. For the CDR3, the DNA is TGTGCCAGCAGCGTGGGACAGGGAAGTTCACCCCTCCACTTT. Translating it yields CASSVGQGSSPLHF.